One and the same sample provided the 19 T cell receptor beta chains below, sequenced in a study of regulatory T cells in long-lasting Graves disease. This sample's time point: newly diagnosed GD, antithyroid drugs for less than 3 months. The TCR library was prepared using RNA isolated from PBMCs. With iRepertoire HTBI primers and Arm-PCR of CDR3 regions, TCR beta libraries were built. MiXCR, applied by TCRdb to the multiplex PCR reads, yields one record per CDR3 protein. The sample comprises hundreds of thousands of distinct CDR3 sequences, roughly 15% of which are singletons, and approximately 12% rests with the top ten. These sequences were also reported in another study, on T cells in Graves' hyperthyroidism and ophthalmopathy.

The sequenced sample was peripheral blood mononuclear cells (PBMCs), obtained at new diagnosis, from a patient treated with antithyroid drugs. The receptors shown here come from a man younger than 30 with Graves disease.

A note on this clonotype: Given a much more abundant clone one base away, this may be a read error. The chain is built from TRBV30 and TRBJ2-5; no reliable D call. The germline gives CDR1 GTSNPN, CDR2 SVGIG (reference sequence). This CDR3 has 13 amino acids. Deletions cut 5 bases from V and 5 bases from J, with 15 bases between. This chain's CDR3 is CAWRNNPGETQYF. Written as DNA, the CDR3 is TGTGCCTGGCGTAACAACCCGGGCGAGACCCAGTACTTC.

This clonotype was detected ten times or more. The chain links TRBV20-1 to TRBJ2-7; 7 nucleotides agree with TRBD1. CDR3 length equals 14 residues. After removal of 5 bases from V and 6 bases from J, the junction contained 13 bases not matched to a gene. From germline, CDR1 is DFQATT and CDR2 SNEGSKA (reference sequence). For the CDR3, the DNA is TGCAGTGCTGCAAGCGACAGGGCTAATGGCGAGCAGTACTTC. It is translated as CSAASDRANGEQYF.

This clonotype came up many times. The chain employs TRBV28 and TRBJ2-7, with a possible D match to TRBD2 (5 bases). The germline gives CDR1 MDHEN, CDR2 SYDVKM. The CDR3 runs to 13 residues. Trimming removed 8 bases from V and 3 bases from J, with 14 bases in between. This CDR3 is CASFSSGSYEQYF. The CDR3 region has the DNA TGTGCCAGCTTTTCATCGGGGAGCTACGAGCAGTACTTC.

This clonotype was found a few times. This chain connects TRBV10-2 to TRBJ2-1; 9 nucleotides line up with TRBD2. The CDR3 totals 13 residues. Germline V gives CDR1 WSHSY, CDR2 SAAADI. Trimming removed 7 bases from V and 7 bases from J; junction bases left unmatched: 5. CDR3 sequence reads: CASTPGLANEQFF. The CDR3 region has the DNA TGCGCCAGCACGCCGGGACTAGCAAATGAGCAGTTCTTC.

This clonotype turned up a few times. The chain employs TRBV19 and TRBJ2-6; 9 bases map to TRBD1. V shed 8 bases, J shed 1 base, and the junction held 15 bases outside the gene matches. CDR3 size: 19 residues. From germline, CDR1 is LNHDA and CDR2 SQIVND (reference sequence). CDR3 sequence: CASCPRVRDRVSGANVLTF. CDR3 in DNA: TGTGCCAGTTGTCCACGGGTCCGGGACAGGGTTTCTGGGGCCAACGTCCTGACTTTC.

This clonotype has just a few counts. The CDR3 DNA is TGTGCCAGCAGTATGACCGCCGGATGGTACACCTTC. Translated: CASSMTAGWYTF. The V gene is TRBV7-9, the J gene TRBJ1-2; D is undetermined. The germline V gene encodes CDR1 SEHNR and CDR2 FQNEAQ (reference sequence). This CDR3 spans 12 amino acids. Deletions cut 6 bases from V and 11 bases from J, with 16 bases between.

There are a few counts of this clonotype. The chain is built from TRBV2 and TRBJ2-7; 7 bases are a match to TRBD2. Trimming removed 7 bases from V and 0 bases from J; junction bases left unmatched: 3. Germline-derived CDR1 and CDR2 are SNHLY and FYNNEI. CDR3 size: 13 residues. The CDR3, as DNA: TGTGCCAGCACGGGCGGGGGCTCCTACGAGCAGTACTTC. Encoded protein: CASTGGGSYEQYF.

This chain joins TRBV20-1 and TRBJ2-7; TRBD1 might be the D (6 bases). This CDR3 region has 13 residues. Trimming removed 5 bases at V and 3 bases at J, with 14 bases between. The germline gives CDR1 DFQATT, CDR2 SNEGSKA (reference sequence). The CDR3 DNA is TGCAGTGCTCGGGACACCGGGCTCTACGAGCAGTACTTC. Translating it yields CSARDTGLYEQYF.

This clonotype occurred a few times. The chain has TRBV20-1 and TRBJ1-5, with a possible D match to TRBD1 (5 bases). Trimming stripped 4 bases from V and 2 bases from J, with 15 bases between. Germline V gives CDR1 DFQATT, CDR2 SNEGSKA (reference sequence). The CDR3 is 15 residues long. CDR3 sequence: CSATSGEEGNQPQHF. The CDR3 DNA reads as TGCAGTGCTACCTCGGGGGAGGAGGGCAATCAGCCCCAGCATTTT.

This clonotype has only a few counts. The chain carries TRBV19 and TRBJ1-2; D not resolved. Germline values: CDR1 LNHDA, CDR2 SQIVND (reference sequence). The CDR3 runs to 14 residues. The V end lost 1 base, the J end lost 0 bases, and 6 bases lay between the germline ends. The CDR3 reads CASSIAASNYGYTF. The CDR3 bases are TGTGCCAGTAGTATAGCCGCCTCTAACTATGGCTACACCTTC. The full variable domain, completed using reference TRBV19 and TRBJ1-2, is DGGITQSPKYLFRKEGQNVTLSCEQNLNHDAMYWYRQDPGQGLRLIYYSQIVNDFQKGDIAEGYSVSREKKESFPLTVTSAQKNPTAFYLCASSIAASNYGYTFGSGTRLTVV.

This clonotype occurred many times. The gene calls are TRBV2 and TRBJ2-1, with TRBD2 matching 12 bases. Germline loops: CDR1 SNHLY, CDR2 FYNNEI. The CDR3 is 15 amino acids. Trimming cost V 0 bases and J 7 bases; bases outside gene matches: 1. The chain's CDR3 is CASSEATSGRNEQFF. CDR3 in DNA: TGTGCCAGCAGTGAAGCAACTAGCGGGAGGAATGAGCAGTTCTTC.

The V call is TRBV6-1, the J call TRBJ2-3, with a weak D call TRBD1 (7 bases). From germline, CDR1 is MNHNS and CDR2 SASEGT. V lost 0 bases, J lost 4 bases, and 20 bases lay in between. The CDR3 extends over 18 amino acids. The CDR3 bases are TGTGCCAGCAGTGAAGCGGGGAGACAGGGTTGGAGGGCAGATACGCAGTATTTT. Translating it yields CASSEAGRQGWRADTQYF.

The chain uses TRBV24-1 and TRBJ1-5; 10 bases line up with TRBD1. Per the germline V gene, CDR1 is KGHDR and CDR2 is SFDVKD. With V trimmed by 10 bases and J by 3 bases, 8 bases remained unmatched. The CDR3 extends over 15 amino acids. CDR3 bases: TGTGCCACACCCGGGGACAGGGGAGTCAATCAGCCCCAGCATTTT. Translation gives CATPGDRGVNQPQHF.

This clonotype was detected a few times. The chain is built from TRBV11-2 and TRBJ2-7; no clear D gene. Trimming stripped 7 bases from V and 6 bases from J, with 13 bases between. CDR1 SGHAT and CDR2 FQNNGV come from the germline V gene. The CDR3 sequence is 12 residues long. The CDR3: CASTYAAGEQYF. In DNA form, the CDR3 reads TGTGCCAGCACCTACGCCGCCGGCGAGCAGTACTTC.

In DNA, the CDR3 is TGTGCCAGCAGCGCCGCTAGCGGGACTAGCACAGATACGCAGTATTTT. As protein: CASSAASGTSTDTQYF. The chain is built from TRBV9 and TRBJ2-3; 9 bases are a match to TRBD2. The germline gives CDR1 SGDLS, CDR2 YYNGEE. The trim removed 3 bases at V and 0 bases at J, leaving 5 bases unmatched. The CDR3 is made up of 16 amino acids.

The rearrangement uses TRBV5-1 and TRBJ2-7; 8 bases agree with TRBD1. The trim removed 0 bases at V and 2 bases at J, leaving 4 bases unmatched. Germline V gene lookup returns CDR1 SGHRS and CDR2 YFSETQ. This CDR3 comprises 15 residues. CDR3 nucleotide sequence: TGCGCCAGCAGCTTGGTCGGGACAGGTCCCTACGAGCAGTACTTC. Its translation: CASSLVGTGPYEQYF.

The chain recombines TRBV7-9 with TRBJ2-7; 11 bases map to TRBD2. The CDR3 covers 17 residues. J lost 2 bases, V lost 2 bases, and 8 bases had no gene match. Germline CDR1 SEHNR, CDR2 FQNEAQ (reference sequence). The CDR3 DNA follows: TGTGCCAGCAGCTTATATGAGGGACTAGCGGACCCCTACGAGCAGTACTTC. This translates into CASSLYEGLADPYEQYF.

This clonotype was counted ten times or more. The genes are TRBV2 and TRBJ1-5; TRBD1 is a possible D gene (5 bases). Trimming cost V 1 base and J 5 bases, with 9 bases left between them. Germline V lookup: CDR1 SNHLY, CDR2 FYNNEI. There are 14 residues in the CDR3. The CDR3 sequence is CASSEGRGYQPQHF. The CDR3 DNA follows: TGTGCCAGCAGTGAAGGTAGGGGCTATCAGCCCCAGCATTTT.

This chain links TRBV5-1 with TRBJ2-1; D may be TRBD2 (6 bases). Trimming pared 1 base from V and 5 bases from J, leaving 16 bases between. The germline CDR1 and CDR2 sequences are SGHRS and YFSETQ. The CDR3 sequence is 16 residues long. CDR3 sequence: CASSLNPGGIDNEQFF. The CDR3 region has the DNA TGCGCCAGCAGCTTGAACCCGGGCGGGATCGACAATGAGCAGTTCTTC.